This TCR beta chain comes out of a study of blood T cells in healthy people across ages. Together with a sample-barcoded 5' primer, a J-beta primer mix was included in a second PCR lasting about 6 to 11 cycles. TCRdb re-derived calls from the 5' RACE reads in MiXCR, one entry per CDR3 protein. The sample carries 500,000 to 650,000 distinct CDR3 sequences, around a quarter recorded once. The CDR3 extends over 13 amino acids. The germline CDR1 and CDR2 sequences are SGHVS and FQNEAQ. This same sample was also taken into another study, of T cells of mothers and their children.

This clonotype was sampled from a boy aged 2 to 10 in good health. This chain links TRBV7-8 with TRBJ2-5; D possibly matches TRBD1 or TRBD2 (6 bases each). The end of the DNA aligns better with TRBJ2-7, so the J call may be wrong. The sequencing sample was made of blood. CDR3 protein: CASSRGGRYEQYF. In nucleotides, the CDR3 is TGTGCCAGCAGCCGAGGGGGGCGATACGAGCAGTACTTC.